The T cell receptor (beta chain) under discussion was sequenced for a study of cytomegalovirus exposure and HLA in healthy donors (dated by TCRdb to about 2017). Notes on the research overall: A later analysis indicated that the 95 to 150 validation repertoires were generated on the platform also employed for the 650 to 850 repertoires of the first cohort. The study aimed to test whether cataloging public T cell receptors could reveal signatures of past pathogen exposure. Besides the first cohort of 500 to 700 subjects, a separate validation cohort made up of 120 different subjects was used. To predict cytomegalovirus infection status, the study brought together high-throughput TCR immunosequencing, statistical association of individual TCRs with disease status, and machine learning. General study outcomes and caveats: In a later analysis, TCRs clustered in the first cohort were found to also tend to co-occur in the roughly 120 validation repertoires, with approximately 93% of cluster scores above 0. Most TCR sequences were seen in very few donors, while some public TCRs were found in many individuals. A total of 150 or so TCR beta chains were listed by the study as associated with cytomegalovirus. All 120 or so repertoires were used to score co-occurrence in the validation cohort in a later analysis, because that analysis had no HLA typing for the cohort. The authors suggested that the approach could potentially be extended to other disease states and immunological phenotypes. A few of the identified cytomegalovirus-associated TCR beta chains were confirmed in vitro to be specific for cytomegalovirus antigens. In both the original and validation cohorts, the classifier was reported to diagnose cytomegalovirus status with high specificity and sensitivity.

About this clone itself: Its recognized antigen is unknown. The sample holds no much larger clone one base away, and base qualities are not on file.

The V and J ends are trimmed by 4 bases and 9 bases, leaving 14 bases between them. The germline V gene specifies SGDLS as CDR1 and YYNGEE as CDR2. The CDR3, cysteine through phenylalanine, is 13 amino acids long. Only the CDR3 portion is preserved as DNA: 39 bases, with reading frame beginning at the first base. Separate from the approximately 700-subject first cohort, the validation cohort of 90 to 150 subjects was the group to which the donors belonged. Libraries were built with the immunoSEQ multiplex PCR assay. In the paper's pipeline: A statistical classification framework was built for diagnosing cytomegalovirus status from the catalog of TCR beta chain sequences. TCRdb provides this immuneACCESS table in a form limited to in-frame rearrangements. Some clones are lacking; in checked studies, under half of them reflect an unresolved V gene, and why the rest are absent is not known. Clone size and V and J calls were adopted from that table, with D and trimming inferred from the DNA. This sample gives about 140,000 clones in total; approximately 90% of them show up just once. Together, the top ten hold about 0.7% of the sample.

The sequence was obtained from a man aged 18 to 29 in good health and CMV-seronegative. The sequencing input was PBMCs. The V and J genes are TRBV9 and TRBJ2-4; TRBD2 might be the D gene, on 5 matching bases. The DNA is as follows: TGTGCCAGCAGCCCATCAAGCGGTGCCATTCAGTACTTC. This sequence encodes CASSPSSGAIQYF.